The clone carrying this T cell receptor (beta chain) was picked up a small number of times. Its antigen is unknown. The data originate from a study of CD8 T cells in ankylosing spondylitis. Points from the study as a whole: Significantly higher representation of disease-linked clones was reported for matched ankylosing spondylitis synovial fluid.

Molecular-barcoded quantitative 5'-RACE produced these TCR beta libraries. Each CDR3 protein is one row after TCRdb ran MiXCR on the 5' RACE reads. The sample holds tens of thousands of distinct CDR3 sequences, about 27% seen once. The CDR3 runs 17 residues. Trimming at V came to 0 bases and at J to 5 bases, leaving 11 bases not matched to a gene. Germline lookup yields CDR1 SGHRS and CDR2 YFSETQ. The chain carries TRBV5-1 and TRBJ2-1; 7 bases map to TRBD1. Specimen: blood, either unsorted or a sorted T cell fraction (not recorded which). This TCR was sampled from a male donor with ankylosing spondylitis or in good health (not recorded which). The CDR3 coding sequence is TGCGCCAGCAGCTTGGGAGGGGGCGCCAAGGAGGACAATGAGCAGTTCTTC. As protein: CASSLGGGAKEDNEQFF.